This paragraph reports one T cell receptor (beta chain). The data were taken from a study of metastatic and nonmetastatic thyroid tumors. Every patient underwent thyroid surgery untreated. Per the authors' pipeline: CDR3 differences across clinicopathological groups were used to build a distant-metastasis classifier for papillary thyroid cancer. TCRdb re-clonotyped the PCR reads via MiXCR. TCRdb's processing, not the authors' own work, is the source of the V and J calls. This table has approximately 38,000 clones, about a sixth appearing once. In germline, CDR1 is LNHDA, CDR2 SQIVND (reference sequence). V was trimmed by 1 base and J by 2 bases, leaving 14 bases between them. The CDR3 totals 16 residues.

Sequenced sample: tumor tissue. V and J are TRBV19 and TRBJ2-5; a weak D match, TRBD1 (6 bases). The TCR comes from a female donor with papillary thyroid cancer or a benign thyroid nodule (not recorded which). Some clones in this sample may be carry-over from other donors' samples. Here the CDR3 DNA reads TGTGCCAGTAGTATAGGCGACAGGAGATTACAAGAGACCCAGTACTTC. Protein product: CASSIGDRRLQETQYF.